Listed below are T cell receptor beta chains from one sample, sequenced in a study of blood T cell repertoires in COVID-19. Data came from immunoSEQ multiplex PCR; TCRdb stores just in-frame clones and leaves some out. The sample includes about 97,000 clones, 84% seen only once; the top ten take 9.5% to 10%. Sequenced material: peripheral blood. These receptors were obtained from a man aged 35 to 55 with active or convalescent COVID-19. Both conserved end residues are trimmed from each CDR3. Each record gives: J gene, clone size, V gene, CDR3 protein. Only part of the rows carry a size: once, few, many, or a class if the clone is expanded.

TRBJ2-2 - TRBV11-2 ASSPTGAGELF
TRBJ2-7 - TRBV18 ASSLRGRGQHSYEQY
TRBJ1-1 - TRBV27 ASSPPLQGAEAF
TRBJ2-2 - TRBV9 ASSVAGELF
TRBJ1-1 - TRBV18 ASSQQGMLSVNTEAF
TRBJ1-1 few TRBV12-5 ASGPSETEAF
TRBJ1-1 - TRBV13 ASSPSGQGAEAF
TRBJ1-2 - TRBV19 ASTLGSDRGPGYT
TRBJ2-7 - TRBV27 ASSLAGGVYEQY
TRBJ2-7 - TRBV13 ASSLGRGSYEQY
TRBJ1-1 once TRBV5-5 ASSLATGNTEAF
TRBJ2-7 - TRBV10-2 ASSESGGEQY
TRBJ1-1 - TRBV18 ASSGGMNTEAF
TRBJ2-6 - TRBV10-3 ATGGLSGANVLT
TRBJ1-6 - TRBV3-1/TRBV3-2 ASSQGANSPLH